This TCR beta chain was recorded in a study of blood T cells in healthy people across ages. Whole-study findings and limits: Both higher diversity and more naive CD4+ cells marked long-lived donors when set against aged donors.

Germline CDR1 SGHRS, CDR2 YFSETQ. This CDR3 spans 14 amino acids. V was pared by 4 bases and J by 15 bases, with 14 bases of the junction left unmatched. With respect to this clonotype: Its specificity is not known.

Next came a second PCR, run for about 6 to 12 cycles, which used a sample-barcoded 5' primer along with a J-beta primer mix. All cDNA molecules were each tagged by a template-switch adaptor with 12 random nucleotides. TCRdb ran MiXCR on the 5' RACE reads and lists one entry per CDR3 protein. The sample lists 920,000 or so distinct CDR3 sequences, around 43% occurring once. In each sample, at least 7 million PBMCs were isolated. The rearrangement joins TRBV5-1 to TRBJ2-1, with 9 bases that match TRBD1. The receptor was isolated from an older woman in good health. The material sequenced was blood. DNA for the CDR3: TGCGCCAGCAGCGGGCGCACAGGGGACAGGGTGCCGTTCTTC. Translating gives CASSGRTGDRVPFF.